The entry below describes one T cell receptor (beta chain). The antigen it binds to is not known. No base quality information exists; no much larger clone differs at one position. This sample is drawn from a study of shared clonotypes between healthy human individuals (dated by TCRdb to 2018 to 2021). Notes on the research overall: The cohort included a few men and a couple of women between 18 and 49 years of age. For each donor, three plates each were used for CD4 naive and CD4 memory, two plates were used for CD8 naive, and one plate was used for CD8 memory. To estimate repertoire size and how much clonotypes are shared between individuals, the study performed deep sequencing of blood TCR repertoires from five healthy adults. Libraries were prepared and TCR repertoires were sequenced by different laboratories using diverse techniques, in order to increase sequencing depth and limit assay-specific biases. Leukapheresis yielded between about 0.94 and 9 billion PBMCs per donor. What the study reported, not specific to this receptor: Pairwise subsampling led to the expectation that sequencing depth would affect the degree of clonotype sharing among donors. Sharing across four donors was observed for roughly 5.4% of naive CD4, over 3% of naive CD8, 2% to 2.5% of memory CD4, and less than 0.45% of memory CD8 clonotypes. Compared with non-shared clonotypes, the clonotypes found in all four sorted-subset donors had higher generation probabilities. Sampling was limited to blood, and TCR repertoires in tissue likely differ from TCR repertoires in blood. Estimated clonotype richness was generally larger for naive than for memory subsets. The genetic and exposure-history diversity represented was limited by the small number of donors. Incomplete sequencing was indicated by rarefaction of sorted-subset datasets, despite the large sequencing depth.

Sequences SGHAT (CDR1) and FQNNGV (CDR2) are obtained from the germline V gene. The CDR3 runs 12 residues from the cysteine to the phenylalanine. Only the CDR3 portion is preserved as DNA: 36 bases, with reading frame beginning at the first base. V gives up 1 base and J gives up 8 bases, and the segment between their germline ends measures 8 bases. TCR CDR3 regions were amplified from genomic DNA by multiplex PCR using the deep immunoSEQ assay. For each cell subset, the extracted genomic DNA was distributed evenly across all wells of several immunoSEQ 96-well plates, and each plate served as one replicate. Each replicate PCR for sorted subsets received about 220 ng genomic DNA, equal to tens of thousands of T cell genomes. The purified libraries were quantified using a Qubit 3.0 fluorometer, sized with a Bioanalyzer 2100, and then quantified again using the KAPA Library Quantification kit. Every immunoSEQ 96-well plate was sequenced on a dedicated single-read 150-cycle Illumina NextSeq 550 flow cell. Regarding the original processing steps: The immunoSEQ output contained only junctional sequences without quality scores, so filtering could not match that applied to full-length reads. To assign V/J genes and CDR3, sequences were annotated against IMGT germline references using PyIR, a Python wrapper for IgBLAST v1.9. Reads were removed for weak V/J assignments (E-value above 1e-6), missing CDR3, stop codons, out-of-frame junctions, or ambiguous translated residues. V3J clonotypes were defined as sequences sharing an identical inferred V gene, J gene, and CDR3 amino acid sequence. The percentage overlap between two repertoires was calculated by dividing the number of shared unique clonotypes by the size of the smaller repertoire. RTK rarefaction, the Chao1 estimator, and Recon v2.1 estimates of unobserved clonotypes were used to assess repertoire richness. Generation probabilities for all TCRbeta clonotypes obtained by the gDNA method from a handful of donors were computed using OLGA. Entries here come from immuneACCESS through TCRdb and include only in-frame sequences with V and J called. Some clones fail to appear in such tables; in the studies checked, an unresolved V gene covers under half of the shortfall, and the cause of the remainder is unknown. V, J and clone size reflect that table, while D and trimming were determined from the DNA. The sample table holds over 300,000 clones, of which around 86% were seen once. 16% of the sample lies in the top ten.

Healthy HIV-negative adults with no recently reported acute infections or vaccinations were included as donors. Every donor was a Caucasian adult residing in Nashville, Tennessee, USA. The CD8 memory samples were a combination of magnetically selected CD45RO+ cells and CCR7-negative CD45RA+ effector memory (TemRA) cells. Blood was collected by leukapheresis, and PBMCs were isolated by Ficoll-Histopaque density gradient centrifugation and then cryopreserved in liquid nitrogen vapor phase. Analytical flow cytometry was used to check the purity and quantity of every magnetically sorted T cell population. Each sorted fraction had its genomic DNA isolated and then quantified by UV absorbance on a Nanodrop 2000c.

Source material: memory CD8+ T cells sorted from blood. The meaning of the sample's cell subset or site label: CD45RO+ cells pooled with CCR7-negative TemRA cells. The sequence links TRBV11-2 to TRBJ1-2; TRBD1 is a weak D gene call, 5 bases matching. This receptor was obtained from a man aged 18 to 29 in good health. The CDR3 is CASSLAGGGYTF. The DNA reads TGTGCCAGCAGCTTAGCTGGGGGAGGCTACACCTTC. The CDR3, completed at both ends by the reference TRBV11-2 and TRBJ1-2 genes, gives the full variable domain EAGVAQSPRYKIIEKRQSVAFWCNPISGHATLYWYQQILGQGPKLLIQFQNNGVVDDSQLPKDRFSAERLKGVDSTLKIQPAKLEDSAVYLCASSLAGGGYTFGSGTRLTVV.